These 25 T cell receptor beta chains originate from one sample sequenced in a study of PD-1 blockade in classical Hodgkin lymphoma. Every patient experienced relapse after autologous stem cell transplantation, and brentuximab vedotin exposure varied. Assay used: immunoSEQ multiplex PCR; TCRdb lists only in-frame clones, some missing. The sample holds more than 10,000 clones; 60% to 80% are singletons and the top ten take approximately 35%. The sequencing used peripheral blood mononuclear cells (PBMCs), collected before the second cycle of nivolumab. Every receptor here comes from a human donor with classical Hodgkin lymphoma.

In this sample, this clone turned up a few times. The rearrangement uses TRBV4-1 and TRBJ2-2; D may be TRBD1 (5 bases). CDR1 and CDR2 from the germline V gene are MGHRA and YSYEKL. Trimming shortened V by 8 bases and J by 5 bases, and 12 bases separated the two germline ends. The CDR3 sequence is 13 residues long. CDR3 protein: CASRSGYTGELFF. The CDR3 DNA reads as TGCGCCAGCCGTTCAGGGTATACCGGGGAGCTGTTTTTT.

The chain's CDR3 is CASRMTGRPTSGNQPQHF. The CDR3 bases are TGTGCCAGCAGAATGACAGGGAGGCCAACCTCGGGCAATCAGCCCCAGCATTTT. The gene calls are TRBV27 and TRBJ1-5; 7 bases map to TRBD1. The CDR3 extends over 18 amino acids. Germline V gene lookup returns CDR1 MNHEY and CDR2 SMNVEV (reference sequence). V lost 6 bases and J lost 2; bases outside the gene matches: 16.

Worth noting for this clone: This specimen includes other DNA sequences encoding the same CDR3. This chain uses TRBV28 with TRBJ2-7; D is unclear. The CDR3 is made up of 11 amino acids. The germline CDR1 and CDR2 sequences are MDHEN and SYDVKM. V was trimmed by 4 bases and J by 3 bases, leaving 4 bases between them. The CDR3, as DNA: TGTGCCAGCAGTTCAAACTACGAGCAGTACTTC. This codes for CASSSNYEQYF.

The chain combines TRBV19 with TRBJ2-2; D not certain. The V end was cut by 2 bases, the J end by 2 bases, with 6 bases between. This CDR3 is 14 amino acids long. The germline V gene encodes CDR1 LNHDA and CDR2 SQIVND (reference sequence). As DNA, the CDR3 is TGTGCCAGTAGTATATCAGCAAACACCGGGGAGCTGTTTTTT. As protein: CASSISANTGELFF.

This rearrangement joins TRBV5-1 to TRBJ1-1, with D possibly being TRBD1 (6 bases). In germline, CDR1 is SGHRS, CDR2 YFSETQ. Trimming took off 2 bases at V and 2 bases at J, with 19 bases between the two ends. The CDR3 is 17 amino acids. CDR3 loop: CASSFSDSGGANTEAFF. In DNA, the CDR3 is TGCGCCAGCAGCTTTTCGGACAGCGGGGGGGCTAACACTGAAGCTTTCTTT.

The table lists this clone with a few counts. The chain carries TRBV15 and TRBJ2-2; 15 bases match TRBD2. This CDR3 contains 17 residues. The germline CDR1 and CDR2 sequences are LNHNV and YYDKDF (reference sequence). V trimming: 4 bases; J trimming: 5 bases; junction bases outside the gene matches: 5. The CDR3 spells CATSNRGTSGRTGELFF. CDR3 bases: TGTGCCACCAGCAACCGGGGGACTAGCGGGAGGACCGGGGAGCTGTTTTTT. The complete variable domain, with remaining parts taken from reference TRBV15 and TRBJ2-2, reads DAMVIQNPRYQVTQFGKPVTLSCSQTLNHNVMYWYQQKSSQAPKLLFHYYDKDFNNEADTPDNFQSRRPNTSFCFLDIRSPGLGDTAMYLCATSNRGTSGRTGELFFGEGSRLTVL.

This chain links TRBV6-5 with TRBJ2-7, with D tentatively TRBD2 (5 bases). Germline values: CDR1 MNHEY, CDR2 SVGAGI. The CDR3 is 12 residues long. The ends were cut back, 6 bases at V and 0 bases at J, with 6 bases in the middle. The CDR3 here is CASRGLSYEQYF. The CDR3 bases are TGTGCCAGCAGAGGACTCTCCTACGAGCAGTACTTC.

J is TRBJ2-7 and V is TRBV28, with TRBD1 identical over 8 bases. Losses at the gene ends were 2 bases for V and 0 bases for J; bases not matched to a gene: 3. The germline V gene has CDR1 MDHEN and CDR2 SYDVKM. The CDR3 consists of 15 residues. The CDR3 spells CASSLETGVSYEQYF. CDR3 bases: TGTGCCAGCAGTTTAGAGACAGGGGTCTCCTACGAGCAGTACTTC.

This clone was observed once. The CDR3 nucleotides read TGCGCCAGCAGCTTGGAGGGGCAGACTAATCAGCCCCAGCATTTT. Protein product: CASSLEGQTNQPQHF. The chain uses TRBV5-1 and TRBJ1-5; the D gene is possibly TRBD1 (5 bases). The CDR3 spans 15 residues. V lost 0 bases and J lost 4, with 11 bases in between. Germline CDR1 and CDR2: SGHRS and YFSETQ.

The CDR3: CASSLDGRGQTGELFF. In DNA, the CDR3 is TGTGCCAGCAGCTTAGACGGTCGGGGGCAAACCGGGGAGCTGTTTTTT. The chain joins TRBV7-9 to TRBJ2-2; D possibly uses TRBD1 or TRBD2 (6 bases each). Trimming shortened V by 1 base and J by 5 bases, and 14 bases separated the two germline ends. CDR1 and CDR2 (germline): SEHNR, FQNEAQ (reference sequence). The CDR3 has 16 amino acids.

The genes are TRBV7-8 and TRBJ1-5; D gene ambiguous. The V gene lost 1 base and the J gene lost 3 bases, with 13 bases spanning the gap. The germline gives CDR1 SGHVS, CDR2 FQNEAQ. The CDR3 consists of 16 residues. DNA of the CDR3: TGTGCCAGCAGCTTAGAGGGTTGGTCGATCAATCAGCCCCAGCATTTT. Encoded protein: CASSLEGWSINQPQHF.

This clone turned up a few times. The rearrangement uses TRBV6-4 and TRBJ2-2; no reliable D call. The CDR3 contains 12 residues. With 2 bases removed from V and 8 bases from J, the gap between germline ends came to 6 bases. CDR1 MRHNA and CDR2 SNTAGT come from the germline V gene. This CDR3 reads CASSDGVGELFF. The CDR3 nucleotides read TGTGCCAGCAGTGACGGAGTTGGGGAGCTGTTTTTT.

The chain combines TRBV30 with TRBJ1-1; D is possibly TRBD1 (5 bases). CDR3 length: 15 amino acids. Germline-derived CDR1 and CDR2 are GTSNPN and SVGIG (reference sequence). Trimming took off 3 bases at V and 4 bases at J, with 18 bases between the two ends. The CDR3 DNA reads TGTGCCTGGAGCCCGGGGAGGGGCAGCGGCACTGAAGCTTTCTTT. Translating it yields CAWSPGRGSGTEAFF.

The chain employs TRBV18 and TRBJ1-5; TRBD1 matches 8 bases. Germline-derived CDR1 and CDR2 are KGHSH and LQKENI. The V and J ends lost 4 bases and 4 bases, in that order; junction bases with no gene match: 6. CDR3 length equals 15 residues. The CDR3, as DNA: TGTGCCAGCTCACTTACAGGGGGGCGGAATCAGCCCCAGCATTTT. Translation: CASSLTGGRNQPQHF.

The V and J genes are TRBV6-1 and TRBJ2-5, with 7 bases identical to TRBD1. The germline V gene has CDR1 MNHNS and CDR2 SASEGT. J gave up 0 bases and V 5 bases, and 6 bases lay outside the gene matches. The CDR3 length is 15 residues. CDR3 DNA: TGTGCCAGCAGTTCCAACAGGGGAAACCAAGAGACCCAGTACTTC. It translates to CASSSNRGNQETQYF.

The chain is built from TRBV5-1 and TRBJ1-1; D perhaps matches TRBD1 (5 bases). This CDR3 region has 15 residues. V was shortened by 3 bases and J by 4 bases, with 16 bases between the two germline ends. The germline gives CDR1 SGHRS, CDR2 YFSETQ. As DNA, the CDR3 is TGCGCCAGCAGCTGGAGGGCAGGGACGGGCACTGAAGCTTTCTTT. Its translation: CASSWRAGTGTEAFF.

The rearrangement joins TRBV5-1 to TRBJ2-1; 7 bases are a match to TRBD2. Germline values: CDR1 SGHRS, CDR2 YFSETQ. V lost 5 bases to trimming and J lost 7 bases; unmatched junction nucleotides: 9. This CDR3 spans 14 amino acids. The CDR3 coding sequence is TGCGCCAGCAGGCCGGGACTATCATCGAATGAGCAGTTCTTC. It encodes CASRPGLSSNEQFF.

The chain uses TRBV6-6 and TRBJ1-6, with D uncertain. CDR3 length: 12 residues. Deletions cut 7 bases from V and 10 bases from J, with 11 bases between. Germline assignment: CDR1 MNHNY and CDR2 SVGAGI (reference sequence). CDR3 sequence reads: CASTPTGSPLHF. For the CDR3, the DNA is TGTGCCAGCACCCCAACGGGGTCACCCCTCCACTTT.

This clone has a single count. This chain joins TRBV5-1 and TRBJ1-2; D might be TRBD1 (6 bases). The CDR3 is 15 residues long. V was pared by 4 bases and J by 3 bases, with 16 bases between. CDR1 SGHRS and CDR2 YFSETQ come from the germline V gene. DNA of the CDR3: TGCGCCAGCAGCCCTCAAGGGGGGTTGGACTATGGCTACACCTTC. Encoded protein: CASSPQGGLDYGYTF.

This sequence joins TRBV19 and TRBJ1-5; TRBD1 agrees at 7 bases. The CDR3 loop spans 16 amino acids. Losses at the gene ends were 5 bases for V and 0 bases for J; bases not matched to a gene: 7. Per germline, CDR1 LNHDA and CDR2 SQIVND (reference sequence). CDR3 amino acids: CASSPIDRVSNQPQHF. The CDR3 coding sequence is TGTGCCAGTAGTCCAATAGACAGGGTTAGCAATCAGCCCCAGCATTTT.

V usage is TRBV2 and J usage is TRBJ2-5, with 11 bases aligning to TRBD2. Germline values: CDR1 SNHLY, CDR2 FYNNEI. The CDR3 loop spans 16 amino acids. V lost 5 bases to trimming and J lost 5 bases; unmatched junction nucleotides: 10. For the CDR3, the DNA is TGTGCCAGCAGTAATGAGGGACTAGCGGAGTGGGAGACCCAGTACTTC. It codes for CASSNEGLAEWETQYF.

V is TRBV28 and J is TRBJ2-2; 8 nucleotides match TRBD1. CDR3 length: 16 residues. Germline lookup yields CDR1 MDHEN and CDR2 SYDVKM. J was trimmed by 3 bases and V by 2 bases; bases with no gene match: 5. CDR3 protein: CASSLHGQGYTGELFF. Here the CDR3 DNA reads TGTGCCAGCAGTTTACATGGACAGGGCTACACCGGGGAGCTGTTTTTT. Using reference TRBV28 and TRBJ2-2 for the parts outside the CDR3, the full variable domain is DVKVTQSSRYLVKRTGEKVFLECVQDMDHENMFWYRQDPGLGLRLIYFSYDVKMKEKGDIPEGYSVSREKKERFSLILESASTNQTSMYLCASSLHGQGYTGELFFGEGSRLTVL.

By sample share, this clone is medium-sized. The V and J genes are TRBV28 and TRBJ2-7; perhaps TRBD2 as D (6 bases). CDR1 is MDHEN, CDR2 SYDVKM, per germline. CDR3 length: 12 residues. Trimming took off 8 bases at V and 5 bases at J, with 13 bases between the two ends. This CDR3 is CASWRGSNEQYF. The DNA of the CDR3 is TGTGCCAGCTGGCGGGGTAGCAACGAGCAGTACTTC.

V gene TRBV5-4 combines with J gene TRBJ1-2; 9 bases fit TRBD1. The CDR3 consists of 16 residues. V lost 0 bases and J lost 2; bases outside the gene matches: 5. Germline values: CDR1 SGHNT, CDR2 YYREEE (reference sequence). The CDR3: CASSLGVGQGNYGYTF. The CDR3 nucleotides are TGTGCCAGCAGCTTGGGTGTCGGACAGGGGAACTATGGCTACACCTTC.

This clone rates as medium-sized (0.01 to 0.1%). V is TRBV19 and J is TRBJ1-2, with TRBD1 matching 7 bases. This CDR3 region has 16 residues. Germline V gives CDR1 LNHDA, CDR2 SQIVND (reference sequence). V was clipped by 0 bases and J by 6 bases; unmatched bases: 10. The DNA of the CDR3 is TGTGCCAGTAGTATAGATCTAGGGAGACAGGGTGATGGCTACACCTTC. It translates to CASSIDLGRQGDGYTF. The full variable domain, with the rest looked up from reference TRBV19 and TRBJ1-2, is DGGITQSPKYLFRKEGQNVTLSCEQNLNHDAMYWYRQDPGQGLRLIYYSQIVNDFQKGDIAEGYSVSREKKESFPLTVTSAQKNPTAFYLCASSIDLGRQGDGYTFGSGTRLTVV.